This T cell receptor beta chain was profiled in a study of OX40 agonist ivuxolimab in advanced cancers. Whole-study context: The study enrolled dose-escalation patients with hepatocellular carcinoma, melanoma, renal cell or head and neck cancer.

The table came from immunoSEQ multiplex PCR; TCRdb's copy has only in-frame clones and leaves some out. The top ten hold over 3.5% of the sample, which has tens of thousands of clones, around 90% seen once. A note on this clone: The antigen is unknown.

Germline CDR1 and CDR2: MNHEY and SMNVEV (reference sequence). V was cut by 0 bases and J by 4 bases, with 10 bases left in between. This CDR3 contains 15 residues. Study-level points and caveats: Both CD4+ and CD8+ T cell populations in blood had undergone clonal expansion by week 6 at 0.1 to 3.0 mg/kg.

This sequence was found in an adult with an advanced solid tumor such as melanoma, head and neck, liver or kidney cancer. Sequences were derived from CD4+ or CD8+ T cells sorted from blood, sampled in a trial of the OX40 agonist ivuxolimab. The gene calls are TRBV27 and TRBJ2-1; D uncertain. The CDR3 sequence: CASSLSKVSYNEQFF. The CDR3 bases are TGTGCCAGCAGTTTATCGAAGGTCAGTTACAATGAGCAGTTCTTC.